The rows below give T cell receptor beta chains drawn from one sample of a study of blood T cell repertoires in COVID-19. Assay: immunoSEQ multiplex PCR; the TCRdb copy retains only in-frame clones and omits some. This sample has approximately 28,000 clones; 75% to 90% occur once, and the top ten carry about 5.6%. Sample: peripheral blood. The source is a man aged 55 to 70 with active COVID-19. Both conserved end residues are part of each CDR3. Each record gives: D gene, J gene, CDR3 length, clone size, V gene, CDR3 DNA, CDR3 protein. The D gene is left open where the match is weak. Where a row states a size, it is once, few, many or the class of an expanded clone; other rows omit it.

D gene: -
J gene: TRBJ1-1
CDR3 length: 12
clone size: -
V gene: TRBV11-1
CDR3 DNA: TGTGCCAGCAGCTTACTCTCGGGTCAGGCTTTCTTT
CDR3 protein: CASSLLSGQAFF

D gene: TRBD1
J gene: TRBJ1-2
CDR3 length: 15
clone size: -
V gene: TRBV7-8
CDR3 DNA: TGTGCCAGCAGCATGAACCAGGGGGCGGTTGATGGCTACACCTTC
CDR3 protein: CASSMNQGAVDGYTF

D gene: -
J gene: TRBJ2-5
CDR3 length: 11
clone size: -
V gene: TRBV27
CDR3 DNA: TGTGCCAGCATGGGGGGAGAGACCCAGTACTTC
CDR3 protein: CASMGGETQYF

D gene: TRBD1
J gene: TRBJ2-7
CDR3 length: 13
clone size: once
V gene: TRBV5-1
CDR3 DNA: TGCGCCAGCAGCTTGGGGACAGGGGATAATAAGTACTTC
CDR3 protein: CASSLGTGDNKYF

D gene: -
J gene: TRBJ2-5
CDR3 length: 13
clone size: -
V gene: TRBV6-6
CDR3 DNA: TGTGCCAGCAGTTGGGACACACAAGAGACCCAGTACTTC
CDR3 protein: CASSWDTQETQYF

D gene: -
J gene: TRBJ2-7
CDR3 length: 16
clone size: -
V gene: TRBV9
CDR3 DNA: TGTGCCAGCAGCGACGACCCCGGGAGTCGGTCCTACGAGCAGTACTTC
CDR3 protein: CASSDDPGSRSYEQYF

D gene: TRBD1
J gene: TRBJ2-7
CDR3 length: 13
clone size: once
V gene: TRBV5-8
CDR3 DNA: TGTGCCAGCAGCGGACAGGGTAGAGGGGAGCAGTACTTC
CDR3 protein: CASSGQGRGEQYF

D gene: TRBD1
J gene: TRBJ2-7
CDR3 length: 13
clone size: -
V gene: TRBV3-1/TRBV3-2
CDR3 DNA: TGTGCCAGCAGCCAGTCTCCCCGGGACAGGGGATACTTC
CDR3 protein: CASSQSPRDRGYF

D gene: -
J gene: TRBJ1-6
CDR3 length: 16
clone size: -
V gene: TRBV6-6
CDR3 DNA: TGTGCCAGCAGTTATTTTGGGAGCTCCTATAATTCACCCCTCCACTTT
CDR3 protein: CASSYFGSSYNSPLHF

D gene: TRBD2
J gene: TRBJ2-3
CDR3 length: 17
clone size: -
V gene: TRBV4-2
CDR3 DNA: TGTGCCAGCAGCCAAGTGGGACTAGCGGGGAACACAGATACGCAGTATTTT
CDR3 protein: CASSQVGLAGNTDTQYF

D gene: -
J gene: TRBJ2-6
CDR3 length: 16
clone size: -
V gene: TRBV5-5
CDR3 DNA: TGTGCCAGCAGCTTGGCCGTTAGCTCTGGGGCCAACGTCCTGACTTTC
CDR3 protein: CASSLAVSSGANVLTF

D gene: TRBD1
J gene: TRBJ1-2
CDR3 length: 16
clone size: -
V gene: TRBV4-1
CDR3 DNA: TGCGCCAGCAGCCGTCCCGGGACAGGGACTAACTATGGCTACACCTTC
CDR3 protein: CASSRPGTGTNYGYTF

D gene: TRBD2
J gene: TRBJ2-3
CDR3 length: 15
clone size: -
V gene: TRBV15
CDR3 DNA: TGTGCCACCAGCAGAGGGACTAGCGGGAACCCTACGCAGTATTTT
CDR3 protein: CATSRGTSGNPTQYF

D gene: -
J gene: TRBJ2-6
CDR3 length: 18
clone size: -
V gene: TRBV5-1
CDR3 DNA: TGCGCCAGCGACCCGACTGGGGTGGGGGCCTTTGGGGCCAACGTCCTGACTTTC
CDR3 protein: CASDPTGVGAFGANVLTF

D gene: TRBD1
J gene: TRBJ1-1
CDR3 length: 17
clone size: -
V gene: TRBV19
CDR3 DNA: TGTGCCACCCGCTCTACAGGGGTACCTAACCTTTCGGCTGAAGCTTTCTTT
CDR3 protein: CATRSTGVPNLSAEAFF

D gene: -
J gene: TRBJ1-5
CDR3 length: 15
clone size: -
V gene: TRBV19
CDR3 DNA: TGTGCCAGTAGTCCCAAGCAGGGGATCTTTCAGCCCCAGCATTTT
CDR3 protein: CASSPKQGIFQPQHF

D gene: -
J gene: TRBJ1-5
CDR3 length: 15
clone size: few
V gene: TRBV19
CDR3 DNA: TGTGCCAGTAGTATAAGGGGCGGAAACAATCAGCCCCAGCATTTT
CDR3 protein: CASSIRGGNNQPQHF

D gene: TRBD1
J gene: TRBJ1-2
CDR3 length: 14
clone size: -
V gene: TRBV28
CDR3 DNA: TGTGCCAGCGGAGGGACAGGGGGAAGCTATGGCTACACCTTC
CDR3 protein: CASGGTGGSYGYTF

D gene: -
J gene: TRBJ2-7
CDR3 length: 11
clone size: -
V gene: TRBV20-1
CDR3 DNA: TGCAGTGCTACAGGGGACGGGGGGCCCCACTTC
CDR3 protein: CSATGDGGPHF

D gene: -
J gene: TRBJ1-1
CDR3 length: 14
clone size: -
V gene: TRBV29-1
CDR3 DNA: TGCAGCGTTGACGCGCTAAGCCTTAACACTGAAGCTTTCTTT
CDR3 protein: CSVDALSLNTEAFF

D gene: -
J gene: TRBJ2-6
CDR3 length: 16
clone size: -
V gene: TRBV5-1
CDR3 DNA: TGCGCCAGCAGCTTGGGACAGTTCTCTGGGGCCAACGTCCTGACTTTC
CDR3 protein: CASSLGQFSGANVLTF

D gene: TRBD1
J gene: TRBJ2-2
CDR3 length: 13
clone size: -
V gene: TRBV5-8
CDR3 DNA: TGTGCCAGCAGCTGGGACAGAAACGCGGAGCTGTTTTTT
CDR3 protein: CASSWDRNAELFF

D gene: TRBD1
J gene: TRBJ1-2
CDR3 length: 13
clone size: -
V gene: TRBV5-6
CDR3 DNA: TGTGCCAGCAGCCTGGGACAGAACTATGGCTACACCTTC
CDR3 protein: CASSLGQNYGYTF

D gene: TRBD1
J gene: TRBJ1-4
CDR3 length: 16
clone size: -
V gene: TRBV5-8
CDR3 DNA: TGTGCCAGCAGCTCTCCCGGACAGGGGCTTGGCGAAAAACTGTTTTTT
CDR3 protein: CASSSPGQGLGEKLFF